Listed below are T cell receptor beta chains from one sample, sequenced in a study of T cell repertoires in cytomegalovirus infection. No antigen has been identified for these receptors. From the reads, TCRdb called clonotypes with MiXCR, one entry per CDR3 protein. The sample has some 500,000 distinct CDR3 sequences, 35% to 50% seen once; the top ten hold around 48%. The source was cultured PBMCs, collected from culture after CMV antigen stimulation. Receptors were obtained from a human donor in good health (CMV status not recorded). Some clones in this sample may be carry-over from other donors' samples. Both conserved end residues are part of each CDR3. The order of the fields is J gene, V gene, CDR3 protein.

>TRBJ2-7|TRBV5-1
CASSWTGRETYEQYF
>TRBJ1-5|TRBV7-8
CASSLGGGVEGVGNQPQHF
>TRBJ2-5|TRBV15
CATSPPPRGVGRQETQYF
>TRBJ1-5|TRBV7-6
CASSLAGRGQPQHF
>TRBJ1-6|TRBV6-5
CASSYLAGLDNSPLHF
>TRBJ1-6|TRBV7-8
CASSLGDLSPLHF
>TRBJ1-5|TRBV7-2
CASSFAVKSNQPQHF
>TRBJ1-1|TRBV6-1
CASSEVNQDFFNTEAFF
>TRBJ2-1|TRBV5-1
CASRLGGADGEQFF
>TRBJ2-3|TRBV20-1
CSARPPLAAGITDTQYF
>TRBJ2-3|TRBV7-2
CASSHRLAASTDTQYF
>TRBJ1-1|TRBV28
CASSHRKGGGSSTEAFF
>TRBJ2-7|TRBV6-5
CASSRGTGTGGNEQYF
>TRBJ1-1|TRBV7-8
CASSLGRSPAGQAFF
>TRBJ2-3|TRBV4-1
CASSQAPGLSTDTQYF
>TRBJ2-1|TRBV11-2
CASSLTVRANEQFF
>TRBJ2-1|TRBV7-2
CASSSWTSGSRDEQFF
>TRBJ2-7|TRBV19
CASSMETVPYEQYF
>TRBJ2-5|TRBV6-8
CASKSSSEVETQYF
>TRBJ2-1|TRBV7-2
CASSLGTGRDEQFF
>TRBJ2-3|TRBV6-1
CASSKGLAGGSTDTQYF
>TRBJ2-2|TRBV7-2
CASSQTSGGLTGELFF
>TRBJ2-7|TRBV28
CASTKDRYEQYF
>TRBJ2-1|TRBV7-2
CASSLGGTSGDNEQFF
>TRBJ1-2|TRBV20-1
CSVDRDAWGYTF
>TRBJ2-1|TRBV6-2/TRBV6-3
CASSPLGANSYNEQFF
>TRBJ1-5|TRBV19
CASSVDRVGNQPQHF
>TRBJ2-7|TRBV7-2
CASSLSGSNEQYF
>TRBJ2-3|TRBV20-1
CSAPKRGTDTQYF
>TRBJ2-5|TRBV5-1
CASSYGLAGAKGETQYF
>TRBJ2-1|TRBV7-2
CASSYTLWGGNEQFF
>TRBJ2-3|TRBV7-2
CASSRASHSDTQYF